What follows are 21 T cell receptor beta chains derived from one specimen sequenced in a study of blood T cell repertoires in COVID-19. Clones were read by immunoSEQ multiplex PCR, and TCRdb kept only the in-frame ones, dropping some. The repertoire holds tens of thousands of clones, roughly 86% seen once, with about 7% in the top ten. The sequenced sample was peripheral blood. These receptor sequences come from a human donor in a cohort sampled during active COVID-19.

The rearrangement links TRBV7-2 to TRBJ2-1; D is ambiguous. The CDR3 consists of 13 residues. The germline V and J ends were trimmed by 4 bases and 9 bases, with 13 bases remaining between them. The germline CDR1 and CDR2 sequences are SGHTA and FQGNSA. As DNA, the CDR3 is TGTGCCAGCAGCTCCCGAAAAAATAGTGAGCAGTTCTTC. Translated: CASSSRKNSEQFF.

This clone has just a few counts. The chain couples TRBV6-2 or TRBV6-3 to TRBJ2-7; 9 bases fit TRBD1. V gave up 0 bases and J gave up 3 bases; unmatched junction bases: 12. This CDR3 region has 18 residues. Germline CDR1 and CDR2: MNHEY and SVGEGT. The CDR3 is CASSYSLLGGQGYYEQYF. The CDR3 nucleotides are TGTGCCAGCAGTTACTCGCTCTTGGGGGGACAGGGATACTACGAGCAGTACTTC.

This clone was recorded only once. The rearrangement links TRBV19 to TRBJ1-4; D perhaps matches TRBD1 (5 bases). This CDR3 contains 13 residues. Germline-derived CDR1 and CDR2 are LNHDA and SQIVND (reference sequence). V lost 9 bases and J lost 7, with 15 bases in between. The CDR3 is CASWGRGGEKLFF. CDR3 sequence (DNA): TGTGCCAGCTGGGGGAGGGGTGGTGAAAAACTGTTTTTT.

CDR3 sequence (DNA): TGTGCCAGCAGTTATACAGGATTACAAGAGACCCAGTACTTC. It specifies CASSYTGLQETQYF. The rearrangement joins TRBV28 to TRBJ2-5, with D perhaps TRBD1 (5 bases). The V gene's germline CDR1 is MDHEN and CDR2 SYDVKM. The CDR3 extends over 14 amino acids. V was pared by 4 bases and J by 2 bases, with 11 bases between.

The rearrangement joins TRBV10-3 to TRBJ2-1; the D gene is possibly TRBD1 (5 bases). Trimming left V 10 bases short and J 0 bases short, with 16 bases between. Germline CDR1 reads ENHRY; CDR2 reads SYGVKD. The CDR3 extends over 15 amino acids. CDR3 coding DNA: TGTGCCACCATAGTAGGGGCCAGCTCCTACAATGAGCAGTTCTTC. This sequence encodes CATIVGASSYNEQFF.

V usage is TRBV6-5 and J usage is TRBJ2-7; D possibly corresponds to TRBD2 (5 bases). Trimming pared 0 bases from V and 0 bases from J, leaving 9 bases between. Germline V gives CDR1 MNHEY, CDR2 SVGAGI. The CDR3 sequence is 15 residues long. The CDR3 coding sequence is TGTGCCAGCAGTTACTCAACGGGAACCTCCTACGAGCAGTACTTC. Residues: CASSYSTGTSYEQYF.

The chain employs TRBV29-1 and TRBJ1-5; TRBD1 matches at 9 bases. Per germline, CDR1 SQVTM and CDR2 ANQGSEA. This CDR3 contains 13 residues. V shed 5 bases, J shed 6 bases, and the junction held 5 bases outside the gene matches. The CDR3 loop is CSVRDRESQPQHF. The CDR3 bases are TGCAGCGTTCGGGACAGGGAAAGTCAGCCCCAGCATTTT.

This chain joins TRBV29-1 and TRBJ1-2; D is unclear. CDR1 and CDR2 from the germline V gene are SQVTM and ANQGSEA. The germline V and J ends were trimmed by 3 bases and 1 base, with 9 bases remaining between them. The CDR3 is 13 amino acids. For the CDR3, the DNA is TGCAGCGTTGACGGTGAGGATAACTATGGCTACACCTTC. Translating it yields CSVDGEDNYGYTF.

The chain uses TRBV6-6 and TRBJ2-5; D may be TRBD2 (5 bases). This CDR3 spans 15 amino acids. V shed 5 bases and J shed 2 bases, with 15 bases lying between them. Germline assignment: CDR1 MNHNY and CDR2 SVGAGI (reference sequence). CDR3 nucleotides: TGTGCCAGCAGTCCCCGAGGGCTACCTCAAGAGACCCAGTACTTC. Its translation is CASSPRGLPQETQYF.

This sequence joins TRBV27 and TRBJ2-3, with TRBD2 as a possible D gene (6 bases). Looked up from germline, CDR1 is MNHEY and CDR2 is SMNVEV (reference sequence). The CDR3 is 17 amino acids. V was cut by 4 bases and J by 4 bases, with 21 bases left in between. CDR3 region: CASSSRLDRGYADTQYF. CDR3 DNA: TGTGCCAGCAGTTCCCGACTAGATCGGGGGTACGCAGATACGCAGTATTTT.

The CDR3 is CASSVAHSGTYNEQFF. Written as DNA, the CDR3 is TGTGCCAGCAGCGTAGCCCATAGCGGGACCTACAATGAGCAGTTCTTC. The J gene is TRBJ2-1, the V gene TRBV9, with 8 positions matching TRBD2. This CDR3 spans 16 amino acids. Trimming took 0 bases from V and 2 from J; bases not matched to a gene: 4. Germline CDR1 reads SGDLS; CDR2 reads YYNGEE.

The rearrangement uses TRBV7-9 and TRBJ2-3; D might be TRBD2 (5 bases). The V gene's germline CDR1 is SEHNR and CDR2 FQNEAQ (reference sequence). The CDR3 is made up of 15 amino acids. The V gene lost 5 bases and the J gene lost 1 base, with 13 bases spanning the gap. The CDR3 nucleotides read TGTGCCAGCAGCCCGGTAGTCGGGGGCACAGATACGCAGTATTTT. Residues: CASSPVVGGTDTQYF. Using reference TRBV7-9 and TRBJ2-3 for the parts outside the CDR3, the full variable domain is DTGVSQNPRHKITKRGQNVTFRCDPISEHNRLYWYRQTLGQGPEFLTYFQNEAQLEKSRLLSDRFSAERPKGSFSTLEIQRTEQGDSAMYLCASSPVVGGTDTQYFGPGTRLTVL.

This clone came up once. The rearrangement uses TRBV11-3 and TRBJ2-2; no definite D call. Germline V CDR1 and CDR2: SGHNT, YENEEA. This CDR3 contains 14 residues. V lost 1 base and J lost 4, with 7 bases in between. CDR3 coding DNA: TGTGCCAGCAGCTTAGGTCAGGCCACCGGGGAGCTGTTTTTT. Translation: CASSLGQATGELFF.

The V call is TRBV30, the J call TRBJ2-1; 9 nucleotides agree with TRBD1. The junction had 9 bases not matched to a gene; V was cut back by 2 bases and J by 10 bases. Germline V CDR1 and CDR2: GTSNPN, SVGIG (reference sequence). The CDR3 has 14 amino acids. CDR3 nucleotide sequence: TGTGCCTGGAGTAATCCACAGGGGGCTGTGGAGCAGTTCTTC. It codes for CAWSNPQGAVEQFF.

This chain links TRBV4-1 with TRBJ1-2; 9 nucleotides align to TRBD1. The CDR3 contains 18 residues. The V and J ends lost 1 base and 4 bases, in that order; junction bases with no gene match: 13. The germline CDR1 and CDR2 sequences are MGHRA and YSYEKL. The CDR3 protein is CASSQVRTGTGYGYGYTF. CDR3 coding DNA: TGCGCCAGCAGCCAAGTACGAACCGGGACAGGGTACGGCTATGGCTACACCTTC.

The CDR3 here is CASSPGGAGGSDTQYF. The CDR3 DNA follows: TGTGCCAGCAGCCCCGGGGGAGCGGGGGGTTCAGATACGCAGTATTTT. V and J are TRBV5-4 and TRBJ2-3; 9 positions match TRBD2. CDR3 length: 16 amino acids. Trimming at V came to 4 bases and at J to 4 bases, leaving 10 bases not matched to a gene. Germline CDR1 is SGHNT and CDR2 is YYREEE (reference sequence).

The chain is built from TRBV25-1 and TRBJ2-7; TRBD1 agrees at 7 bases. V gave up 3 bases and J gave up 2 bases; unmatched junction bases: 1. Germline loops: CDR1 MGHDK, CDR2 SYGVNS. The CDR3 totals 13 residues. The CDR3 nucleotides read TGTGCCAGCAGTGATACAGGGGCCTACGAGCAGTACTTC. It specifies CASSDTGAYEQYF.

This clone was seen only once. The rearrangement joins TRBV9 to TRBJ2-3, with 7 bases matching TRBD1. V dropped 4 bases and J dropped 0; count of bases not matched to a gene: 8. The CDR3 consists of 16 residues. Germline CDR1 SGDLS, CDR2 YYNGEE. The CDR3 DNA follows: TGTGCCAGCAGCCCCCGAGGGGACAGTAGCACAGATACGCAGTATTTT. It codes for CASSPRGDSSTDTQYF.

J is TRBJ2-3 and V is TRBV10-3, with D possibly being TRBD2 (5 bases). CDR1 is ENHRY and CDR2 is SYGVKD in the germline V gene. V gave up 0 bases and J gave up 4 bases, with 11 bases separating them. CDR3 length: 15 amino acids. Here the CDR3 DNA reads TGTGCCATCAGTGAGTCTAGCGCACGGCCAGATACGCAGTATTTT. This translates into CAISESSARPDTQYF.

The chain employs TRBV5-1 and TRBJ2-2; 9 bases are shared with TRBD2. Looked up from germline, CDR1 is SGHRS and CDR2 is YFSETQ. J lost 1 base, V lost 3 bases, and 4 bases had no gene match. The CDR3 spans 16 residues. This CDR3 reads CASSSEAGGNTGELFF. The DNA of the CDR3 is TGCGCCAGCAGCTCGGAAGCGGGGGGGAACACCGGGGAGCTGTTTTTT.

This chain connects TRBV5-1 to TRBJ1-2; TRBD1 agrees at 10 bases. V was clipped by 3 bases and J by 8 bases; unmatched bases: 4. The CDR3 sequence is 13 residues long. The V gene's germline CDR1 is SGHRS and CDR2 YFSETQ. The CDR3 DNA reads as TGCGCCAGCAGCTGGGACAGGGGTGAAGGCTACACCTTC. Amino acids: CASSWDRGEGYTF.